This T cell receptor (beta chain) was identified in a study of T cells after yellow fever vaccination. In the case of this clonotype: Its matching antigen is unknown.

This CDR3 has 14 residues. The junction had 10 bases not matched to a gene; V was cut back by 10 bases and J by 5 bases. Germline values: CDR1 LNHDA, CDR2 SQIVND (reference sequence). Study-wide points: Booster samples showed a return of most primary-vaccination clones (around 96% CD4, 88% CD8). A minor fraction of clonotypes spanned both CD4 and CD8 compartments.

TCRdb passed the 5' RACE reads through MiXCR, listing each CDR3 protein once. Of about 400,000 distinct CDR3 sequences detected, 6.2% appear once; the ten largest clones hold over 14%. This sequence joins TRBV19 and TRBJ2-1; 8 nucleotides match TRBD2. The receptor was isolated from a man aged 25-45 years who received the YFV17D yellow fever vaccine. Source: PBMCs, taken 5 days after the yellow fever booster vaccination. For the CDR3, the DNA is TGTGCCATAAGCGGGAGCCCCCGCGACAATGAGCAGTTCTTC. Residues: CAISGSPRDNEQFF.